The clone carrying this T cell receptor beta chain was observed a few times. These data are taken from a study of T-cell reconstitution after alpha-beta-depleted transplantation in children. Unique molecular identifiers featured in how the TCRbeta library was prepared. TCRdb called the PCR reads again in MiXCR, with one record for every CDR3 protein. Of 450,000 to 600,000 distinct CDR3 sequences listed, 18% are singletons. Germline V gene sequence: CDR1 SGDLS, CDR2 YYNGEE. CDR3 length equals 15 residues. The V and J ends lost 3 bases and 2 bases, in that order; junction bases with no gene match: 5. The rearrangement links TRBV9 to TRBJ2-3; 8 nucleotides agree with TRBD2. The clonotype originates from a human donor who donated a stem cell graft to a child with acute lymphoblastic leukemia. The sample here was PBMCs from the stem cell graft donor, taken from the stem cell graft. CDR3 region: CASSAGLADTDTQYF. The CDR3 region has the DNA TGTGCCAGCAGCGCAGGACTAGCCGACACAGATACGCAGTATTTT.